The clone carrying this TCR beta chain has a count of ten or more. Its specificity is unknown. Semi-nested PCR with Nested Universal Primer A followed constant-region reverse priming of full-length variable regions. TCRdb processed the 5' RACE reads anew with MiXCR; each CDR3 protein has one entry. The sample has over 45,000 distinct CDR3 sequences, 26% seen once. Germline lookup yields CDR1 SGDLS and CDR2 YYNGEE. This CDR3 spans 11 amino acids. V lost 3 bases and J lost 4, with 2 bases in between. Notes on the study in general: Tumor memory CD4+ T cell TCR gene usage clustered with blood and lymph node memory CD4+ cells and lymph node naive CD4+ cells. Greatest tumor Treg TCR overlap was with tumor naive CD4+ cells.

Treg sorting used a CD4+CD25+CD127-/low gate. The genes are TRBV9 and TRBJ2-1; the D is unclear. Sequenced input: tumor-infiltrating Tregs sorted from the breast tumor. The origin of this receptor is a female donor with breast cancer. CDR3 amino acids: CASSGYNEQFF. The DNA for the CDR3 is TGTGCCAGCAGCGGGTACAATGAGCAGTTCTTC.